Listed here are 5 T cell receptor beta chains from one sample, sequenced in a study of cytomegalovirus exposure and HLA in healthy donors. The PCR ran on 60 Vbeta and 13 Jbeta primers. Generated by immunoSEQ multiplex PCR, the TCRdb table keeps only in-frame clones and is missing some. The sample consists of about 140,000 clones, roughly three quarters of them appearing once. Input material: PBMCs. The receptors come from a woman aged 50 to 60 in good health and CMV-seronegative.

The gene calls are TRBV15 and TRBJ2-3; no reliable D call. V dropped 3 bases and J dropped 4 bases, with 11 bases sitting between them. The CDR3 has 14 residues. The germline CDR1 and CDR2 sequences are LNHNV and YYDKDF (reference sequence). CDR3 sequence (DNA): TGTGCCACCAGCAGTATTTTTACTGCAGATACGCAGTATTTT. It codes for CATSSIFTADTQYF.

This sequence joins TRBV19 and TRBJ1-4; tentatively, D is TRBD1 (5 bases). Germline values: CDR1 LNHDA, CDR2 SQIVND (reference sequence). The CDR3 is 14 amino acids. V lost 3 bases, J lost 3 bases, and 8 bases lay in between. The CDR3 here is CASSIQGSNEKLFF. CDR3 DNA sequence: TGTGCCAGTAGTATTCAGGGTTCTAATGAAAAACTGTTTTTT.

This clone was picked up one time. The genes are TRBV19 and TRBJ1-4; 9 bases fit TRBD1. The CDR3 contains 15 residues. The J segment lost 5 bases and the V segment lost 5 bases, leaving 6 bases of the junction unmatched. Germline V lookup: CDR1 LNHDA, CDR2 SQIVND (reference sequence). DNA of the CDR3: TGTGCCAGTAGTCCGCCCGGGACAGGGAATGAAAAACTGTTTTTT. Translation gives CASSPPGTGNEKLFF.

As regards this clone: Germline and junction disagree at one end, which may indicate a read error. CDR3 in DNA: TGTGCCAGCAGTCCCGACCGGGGACTGCACGGGCAGCTGTTTTTT. Its translation is CASSPDRGLHGQLFF. The chain carries TRBV28 and TRBJ2-2; weak D call: TRBD2 (6 bases). Germline assignment: CDR1 MDHEN and CDR2 SYDVKM. The CDR3 has 15 residues.

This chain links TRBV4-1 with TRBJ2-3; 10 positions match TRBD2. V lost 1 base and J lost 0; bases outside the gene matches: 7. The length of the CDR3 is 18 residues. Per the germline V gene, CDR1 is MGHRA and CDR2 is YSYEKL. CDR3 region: CASSQVLTSGPSTDTQYF. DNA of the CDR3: TGCGCCAGCAGCCAAGTCCTGACTAGCGGGCCCAGCACAGATACGCAGTATTTT.